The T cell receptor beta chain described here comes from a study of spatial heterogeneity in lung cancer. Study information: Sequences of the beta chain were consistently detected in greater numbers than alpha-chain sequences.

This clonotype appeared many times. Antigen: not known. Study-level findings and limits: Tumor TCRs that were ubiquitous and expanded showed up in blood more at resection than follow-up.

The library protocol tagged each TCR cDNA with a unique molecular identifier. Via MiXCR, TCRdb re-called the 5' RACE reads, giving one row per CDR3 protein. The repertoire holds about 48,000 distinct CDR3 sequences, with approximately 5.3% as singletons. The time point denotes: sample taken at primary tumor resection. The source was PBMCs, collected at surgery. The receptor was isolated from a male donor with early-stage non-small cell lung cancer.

The chain's CDR3 is CASSYGGSSYEQYF. DNA of the CDR3: TGTGCCAGCAGCTATGGGGGTAGCTCCTACGAGCAGTACTTC. The chain links TRBV14 to TRBJ2-7; D could derive from TRBD1 or TRBD2 (5 bases each). V shed 5 bases and J shed 0 bases, with 11 bases lying between them. Germline loops: CDR1 SGHDN, CDR2 FVKESK. This CDR3 is 14 amino acids long.